This T cell receptor (beta chain) was captured by sequencing in a study of Graves' ophthalmopathy and Graves' hyperthyroidism. Study-level findings and limits: Blood repertoires reportedly contained most expanded thyroid clonotypes above 0.001 frequency. The model achieved about 64% sensitivity and 72% to 75% specificity for ophthalmopathy progression.

The sequenced template was RNA, covering the TCR beta CDR3 region. An opening RT-PCR round employed HTBI primers and preceded a second-round multiplex PCR. TCRdb re-derived calls from the multiplex PCR reads in MiXCR, one entry per CDR3 protein. Counted here are 900,000 to 1,200,000 distinct CDR3 sequences, roughly 35% occurring once; the ten biggest clones make up around 10%. CDR3 length equals 16 residues. The V gene end was trimmed by 4 bases and the J gene end by 2 bases; junction bases not matched to a gene: 3. Looked up from germline, CDR1 is KGHDR and CDR2 is SFDVKD. In this sample, this clonotype turned up many times. Its cognate antigen is unknown. Exclusion criteria comprised other autoimmune diseases, uncontrolled infections, pregnancy or lactation in patients.

This sequence was found in an adult man with Graves' hyperthyroidism. Sequencing was performed on peripheral blood or thyroid tissue (not recorded which). The chain has TRBV24-1 and TRBJ2-5; TRBD2 matches at 13 bases. The CDR3 reads CATSDTGLAGQETQYF. The DNA of the CDR3 is TGTGCCACCAGTGACACGGGACTAGCGGGGCAAGAGACCCAGTACTTC.